Listed below are T cell receptor beta chains from one sample, sequenced in a study of glioma-infiltrating T cells after dendritic cell vaccination. Produced via immunoSEQ multiplex PCR; TCRdb's table is partial and in-frame only. The profile covers about 90,000 clones, with 70% to 90% appearing a single time and about 2.9% taken by the ten largest. Sequenced material: blood, taken before dendritic cell vaccination. Source of these receptors: a human donor with glioblastoma. CDR3s include the opening cysteine and the closing phenylalanine or tryptophan. D genes are given only for firm matches. A clone size is listed for some rows: how often the clone was seen (once, few, many), or a class if it is expanded.

clone_size: .
v_call: TRBV5-1
d_call: .
j_call: TRBJ2-5
cdr3_aa: CASSLVGGQETQYF
cdr3_nt: TGCGCCAGCAGCTTGGTGGGAGGACAAGAGACCCAGTACTTC

clone_size: .
v_call: TRBV11-3
d_call: .
j_call: TRBJ2-7
cdr3_aa: CASSLIDEQYF
cdr3_nt: TGTGCCAGCAGCTTAATCGACGAGCAGTACTTC

clone_size: few
v_call: TRBV11-3
d_call: .
j_call: TRBJ1-1
cdr3_aa: CASSLERGTEAFF
cdr3_nt: TGTGCCAGCAGCTTAGAAAGGGGCACTGAAGCTTTCTTT

clone_size: .
v_call: TRBV5-4
d_call: TRBD1
j_call: TRBJ1-1
cdr3_aa: CASSWGQQNTEAFF
cdr3_nt: TGTGCCAGCAGTTGGGGACAGCAGAACACTGAAGCTTTCTTT

clone_size: .
v_call: TRBV7-2
d_call: .
j_call: TRBJ2-7
cdr3_aa: CASSLYGRSYEQYF
cdr3_nt: TGTGCCAGCAGCTTATATGGCAGATCCTACGAGCAGTACTTC

clone_size: once
v_call: TRBV5-4
d_call: .
j_call: TRBJ1-1
cdr3_aa: CASSLEARGNTEAFF
cdr3_nt: TGTGCCAGCAGCTTGGAAGCCAGGGGGAACACTGAAGCTTTCTTT

clone_size: .
v_call: TRBV19
d_call: TRBD1
j_call: TRBJ1-2
cdr3_aa: CASSLIFGTENYGYTF
cdr3_nt: TGTGCCAGTAGTTTGATCTTTGGGACAGAGAACTATGGCTACACCTTC

clone_size: once
v_call: TRBV7-2
d_call: .
j_call: TRBJ1-4
cdr3_aa: CASSRLIRRFTLNEKLFF
cdr3_nt: TGTGCCAGCAGCCGATTAATTAGGAGGTTTACTCTTAATGAAAAACTGTTTTTT

clone_size: .
v_call: TRBV5-1
d_call: .
j_call: TRBJ1-2
cdr3_aa: CASSPGLEIYGYTF
cdr3_nt: TGCGCCAGCAGCCCCGGACTGGAAATCTATGGCTACACCTTC

clone_size: .
v_call: TRBV11-3
d_call: TRBD2
j_call: TRBJ2-3
cdr3_aa: CASSPRSGDTDTQYF
cdr3_nt: TGTGCCAGCAGCCCGCGGAGCGGGGATACAGATACGCAGTATTTT

clone_size: .
v_call: TRBV9
d_call: TRBD1
j_call: TRBJ2-7
cdr3_aa: CASSVDRDHYEQYF
cdr3_nt: TGTGCCAGCAGCGTCGACAGGGATCACTACGAGCAGTACTTC

clone_size: .
v_call: TRBV5-1
d_call: TRBD1
j_call: TRBJ1-1
cdr3_aa: CASSWDSDTEAFF
cdr3_nt: TGCGCCAGCAGCTGGGACAGTGACACTGAAGCTTTCTTT

clone_size: .
v_call: TRBV11-3
d_call: .
j_call: TRBJ2-7
cdr3_aa: CASSFDGHSSYEQYF
cdr3_nt: TGTGCCAGCAGTTTCGATGGACACAGCTCCTACGAGCAGTACTTC

clone_size: .
v_call: TRBV6-5
d_call: .
j_call: TRBJ2-3
cdr3_aa: CASSSTADTQYF
cdr3_nt: TGTGCCAGCAGCTCGACAGCAGATACGCAGTATTTT

clone_size: .
v_call: TRBV28
d_call: .
j_call: TRBJ1-5
cdr3_aa: CASSLPGAQRPQHF
cdr3_nt: TGTGCCAGCAGTTTACCAGGGGCCCAGAGGCCCCAGCATTTT

clone_size: .
v_call: TRBV7-6
d_call: .
j_call: TRBJ2-7
cdr3_aa: CASSLAQGINYEQYF
cdr3_nt: TGTGCCAGCAGCTTAGCGCAGGGGATAAACTACGAGCAGTACTTC

clone_size: .
v_call: TRBV7-9
d_call: TRBD2
j_call: TRBJ2-3
cdr3_aa: CASSLGTSGPTDTQYF
cdr3_nt: TGTGCCAGCAGCTTAGGGACTAGCGGACCCACAGATACGCAGTATTTT

clone_size: .
v_call: TRBV9
d_call: .
j_call: TRBJ2-5
cdr3_aa: CASSVGGWGDETQYF
cdr3_nt: TGTGCCAGCAGCGTAGGGGGTTGGGGCGATGAGACCCAGTACTTC

clone_size: .
v_call: TRBV2
d_call: .
j_call: TRBJ1-2
cdr3_aa: CASSEFLANYGYTF
cdr3_nt: TGTGCCAGCAGTGAATTCCTCGCTAACTATGGCTACACCTTC

clone_size: .
v_call: TRBV27
d_call: .
j_call: TRBJ2-1
cdr3_aa: CASSFLRSSYNEQFF
cdr3_nt: TGTGCCAGCAGTTTTCTTAGGAGCTCCTACAATGAGCAGTTCTTC

clone_size: .
v_call: TRBV7-2
d_call: .
j_call: TRBJ1-2
cdr3_aa: CASRPDSNYGYTF
cdr3_nt: TGTGCCAGCAGACCCGACAGTAACTATGGCTACACCTTC

clone_size: once
v_call: TRBV19
d_call: TRBD1
j_call: TRBJ1-1
cdr3_aa: CASSIRTGGRNTEAFF
cdr3_nt: TGTGCCAGTAGTATTAGAACAGGGGGTCGGAACACTGAAGCTTTCTTT

clone_size: .
v_call: TRBV30
d_call: TRBD2
j_call: TRBJ2-3
cdr3_aa: CARRGAGGDTQYF
cdr3_nt: TGTGCCCGGAGGGGGGCGGGGGGAGATACGCAGTATTTT

clone_size: once
v_call: TRBV13
d_call: .
j_call: TRBJ2-2
cdr3_aa: CASSHRTLNTGELFF
cdr3_nt: TGTGCCAGCAGCCACAGGACCCTCAACACCGGGGAGCTGTTTTTT

clone_size: .
v_call: TRBV19
d_call: TRBD2
j_call: TRBJ2-3
cdr3_aa: CASSISSLRGLAGGLRAQYF
cdr3_nt: TGTGCCAGTAGTATATCTTCCCTCCGGGGACTAGCGGGGGGGTTGAGGGCGCAGTATTTT

clone_size: .
v_call: TRBV10-3
d_call: TRBD1
j_call: TRBJ1-6
cdr3_aa: CAISESPRTGQNSPLHF
cdr3_nt: TGTGCCATCAGTGAGTCCCCCAGGACAGGCCAAAATTCACCCCTCCACTTT

clone_size: .
v_call: TRBV6-5
d_call: TRBD1
j_call: TRBJ2-3
cdr3_aa: CASSYGQGVKDTQYF
cdr3_nt: TGTGCCAGCAGTTACGGGCAGGGGGTTAAAGATACGCAGTATTTT

clone_size: .
v_call: TRBV5-6
d_call: .
j_call: TRBJ2-5
cdr3_aa: CASTYGSGYEETQYF
cdr3_nt: TGTGCCAGCACCTATGGTTCGGGGTACGAAGAGACCCAGTACTTC

clone_size: .
v_call: TRBV13
d_call: TRBD1
j_call: TRBJ2-5
cdr3_aa: CASSKRSTGEETQYF
cdr3_nt: TGTGCCAGCAGCAAACGTTCGACAGGGGAAGAGACCCAGTACTTC

clone_size: .
v_call: TRBV12-5
d_call: .
j_call: TRBJ2-1
cdr3_aa: CASGQRLSNEQFF
cdr3_nt: TGTGCTAGTGGTCAAAGACTCAGCAATGAGCAGTTCTTC

clone_size: .
v_call: TRBV4-3
d_call: .
j_call: TRBJ1-5
cdr3_aa: CASSQEGGYQPQHF
cdr3_nt: TGCGCCAGCAGCCAAGAAGGCGGGTATCAGCCCCAGCATTTT

clone_size: once
v_call: TRBV6-5
d_call: .
j_call: TRBJ1-2
cdr3_aa: CASSYSQGSGYTF
cdr3_nt: TGTGCCAGCAGTTACTCCCAGGGGAGTGGCTACACCTTC

clone_size: once
v_call: TRBV6-5
d_call: TRBD2
j_call: TRBJ2-1
cdr3_aa: CASSYQGLAAHNEQFF
cdr3_nt: TGTGCCAGCAGTTACCAAGGACTAGCGGCCCACAATGAGCAGTTCTTC

clone_size: .
v_call: TRBV5-8
d_call: .
j_call: TRBJ2-2
cdr3_aa: CASSPWRRRAGELFF
cdr3_nt: TGTGCCAGCAGCCCTTGGAGGAGACGGGCCGGGGAGCTGTTTTTT

clone_size: once
v_call: TRBV11-2
d_call: .
j_call: TRBJ1-3
cdr3_aa: CASSLEPSGNTIYF
cdr3_nt: TGTGCCAGCAGCTTGGAGCCCTCTGGAAACACCATATATTTT

clone_size: .
v_call: TRBV29-1
d_call: TRBD2
j_call: TRBJ2-1
cdr3_aa: CSVATSGSRYEQFF
cdr3_nt: TGCAGCGTTGCGACTAGCGGGAGTCGGTATGAGCAGTTCTTC

clone_size: .
v_call: TRBV29-1
d_call: TRBD1
j_call: TRBJ1-1
cdr3_aa: CSVYRGTEAFF
cdr3_nt: TGCAGCGTTTACAGGGGCACTGAAGCTTTCTTT

clone_size: .
v_call: TRBV18
d_call: .
j_call: TRBJ1-5
cdr3_aa: CASSPAGYINQPQHF
cdr3_nt: TGTGCCAGCTCCCCCGCGGGGTATATCAATCAGCCCCAGCATTTT

clone_size: few
v_call: TRBV7-2
d_call: .
j_call: TRBJ2-3
cdr3_aa: CASSSPLARPWSTDTQYF
cdr3_nt: TGTGCCAGCAGCTCCCCCCTTGCGAGGCCGTGGAGCACAGATACGCAGTATTTT

clone_size: .
v_call: TRBV27
d_call: TRBD2
j_call: TRBJ2-2
cdr3_aa: CASSLSGGGRGRELFF
cdr3_nt: TGTGCCAGCAGTTTATCGGGGGGCGGGAGGGGCCGGGAGCTGTTTTTT

clone_size: .
v_call: TRBV27
d_call: .
j_call: TRBJ2-7
cdr3_aa: CASSLSTGQTNPYEQYF
cdr3_nt: TGTGCCAGCAGTTTATCGACAGGCCAGACTAACCCCTACGAGCAGTACTTC

clone_size: once
v_call: TRBV4-1
d_call: .
j_call: TRBJ1-5
cdr3_aa: CASSQGRGRSNQPQHF
cdr3_nt: TGCGCCAGCAGCCAAGGGAGAGGCAGAAGCAATCAGCCCCAGCATTTT

clone_size: .
v_call: TRBV4-3
d_call: .
j_call: TRBJ1-5
cdr3_aa: CASSQGKGDQPQHF
cdr3_nt: TGCGCCAGCAGCCAAGGTAAAGGGGATCAGCCCCAGCATTTT

clone_size: .
v_call: TRBV18
d_call: .
j_call: TRBJ1-6
cdr3_aa: CASSPSGQGNSPLHF
cdr3_nt: TGTGCCAGCTCACCATCCGGGCAGGGGAATTCACCCCTCCACTTT

clone_size: .
v_call: TRBV5-1
d_call: .
j_call: TRBJ1-1
cdr3_aa: CASSGNRVRGTEAFF
cdr3_nt: TGCGCCAGCAGCGGTAACAGGGTAAGAGGCACTGAAGCTTTCTTT

clone_size: .
v_call: TRBV9
d_call: TRBD1
j_call: TRBJ1-2
cdr3_aa: CASSVDEGARYGYTF
cdr3_nt: TGTGCCAGCAGCGTAGATGAGGGGGCGCGATATGGCTACACCTTC

clone_size: .
v_call: TRBV6-5
d_call: .
j_call: TRBJ1-1
cdr3_aa: CASSYSKDSLNTEAFF
cdr3_nt: TGTGCCAGCAGTTACAGCAAAGACAGCCTGAACACTGAAGCTTTCTTT

clone_size: few
v_call: TRBV7-2
d_call: .
j_call: TRBJ2-2
cdr3_aa: CASSIKGASGTGELFF
cdr3_nt: TGTGCCAGCAGCATAAAAGGGGCGTCGGGCACCGGGGAGCTGTTTTTT

clone_size: .
v_call: TRBV9
d_call: .
j_call: TRBJ2-3
cdr3_aa: CASSVLADTQYF
cdr3_nt: TGTGCCAGCAGCGTACTTGCAGATACGCAGTATTTT

clone_size: .
v_call: TRBV27
d_call: TRBD2
j_call: TRBJ2-3
cdr3_aa: CASSARGSGRPNRTDTQYF
cdr3_nt: TGTGCCAGCAGTGCCCGTGGTAGCGGGAGGCCAAACCGCACAGATACGCAGTATTTT

clone_size: .
v_call: TRBV5-1
d_call: TRBD2
j_call: TRBJ2-3
cdr3_aa: CASSFSGGEDTQYF
cdr3_nt: TGCGCCAGCAGCTTTAGCGGGGGGGAGGATACGCAGTATTTT

clone_size: .
v_call: TRBV5-4
d_call: TRBD1
j_call: TRBJ2-1
cdr3_aa: CASSLPGQGPVEQFF
cdr3_nt: TGTGCCAGCAGCCTACCGGGACAGGGGCCGGTGGAGCAGTTCTTC

clone_size: .
v_call: TRBV7-2
d_call: TRBD2
j_call: TRBJ2-7
cdr3_aa: CASSRSGRAPHEQYF
cdr3_nt: TGTGCCAGCAGCCGTAGCGGGAGGGCCCCTCACGAGCAGTACTTC

clone_size: .
v_call: TRBV5-6
d_call: .
j_call: TRBJ1-3
cdr3_aa: CASSLGRSGNTIYF
cdr3_nt: TGTGCCAGCAGCTTGGGTCGCTCTGGAAACACCATATATTTT

clone_size: .
v_call: TRBV27
d_call: .
j_call: TRBJ1-5
cdr3_aa: CASRRGGQPQHF
cdr3_nt: TGTGCCAGCAGAAGGGGCGGACAGCCCCAGCATTTT

clone_size: .
v_call: TRBV7-2
d_call: TRBD2
j_call: TRBJ2-1
cdr3_aa: CASSFAWGGYNEQFF
cdr3_nt: TGTGCCAGCAGCTTTGCTTGGGGAGGGTACAATGAGCAGTTCTTC

clone_size: .
v_call: TRBV9
d_call: TRBD1
j_call: TRBJ1-2
cdr3_aa: CASSVAATGSHYGYTF
cdr3_nt: TGTGCCAGCAGCGTAGCCGCGACAGGGTCACACTATGGCTACACCTTC